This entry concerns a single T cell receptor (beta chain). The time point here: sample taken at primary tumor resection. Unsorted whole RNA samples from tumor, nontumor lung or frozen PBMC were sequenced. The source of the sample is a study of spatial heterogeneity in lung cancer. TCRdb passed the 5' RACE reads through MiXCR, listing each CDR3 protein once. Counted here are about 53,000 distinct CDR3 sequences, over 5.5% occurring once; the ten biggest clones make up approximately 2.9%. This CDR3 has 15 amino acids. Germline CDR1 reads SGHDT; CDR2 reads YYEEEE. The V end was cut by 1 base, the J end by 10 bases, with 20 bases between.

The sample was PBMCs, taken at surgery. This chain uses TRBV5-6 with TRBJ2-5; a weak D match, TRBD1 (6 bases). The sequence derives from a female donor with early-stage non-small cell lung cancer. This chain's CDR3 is CASSLSAGDERGQYF. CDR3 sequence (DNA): TGTGCCAGCAGCTTGAGTGCAGGGGACGAGAGGGGCCAGTACTTC. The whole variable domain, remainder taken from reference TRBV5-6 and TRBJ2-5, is DAGVTQSPTHLIKTRGQQVTLRCSPKSGHDTVSWYQQALGQGPQFIFQYYEEEERQRGNFPDRFSGHQFPNYSSELNVNALLLGDSALYLCASSLSAGDERGQYFGPGTRLLVL.